This T cell receptor beta chain was captured in a study of blood T cell repertoires in COVID-19. Only one count was recorded for this clone. Per the germline V gene, CDR1 is MDHEN and CDR2 is SYDVKM. V lost 6 bases and J lost 0; bases outside the gene matches: 5. CDR3 size: 15 residues. The authors' processing: Amplified reference gene primers provided the basis for estimating nucleated cell counts. Sequencing was performed with immunoSEQ multiplex PCR; in TCRdb, only in-frame clones are kept and a portion is missing. That table furnishes V, J and clone size, whereas the DNA furnished D and trimming. The repertoire holds around 69,000 clones, with about four fifths as singletons.

The specimen was peripheral blood. The origin of this receptor is an older woman with acute or convalescent COVID-19. The rearrangement joins TRBV28 to TRBJ2-7, with 10 bases aligning to TRBD2. CDR3 protein: CASRSGTSDSYEQYF. DNA for the CDR3: TGTGCCAGCAGATCCGGGACTAGCGACTCCTACGAGCAGTACTTC. The whole variable domain, remainder taken from reference TRBV28 and TRBJ2-7, is DVKVTQSSRYLVKRTGEKVFLECVQDMDHENMFWYRQDPGLGLRLIYFSYDVKMKEKGDIPEGYSVSREKKERFSLILESASTNQTSMYLCASRSGTSDSYEQYFGPGTRLTVT.